One sample yielded the 6 T cell receptor beta chains listed below, sequenced in a study of T cell repertoires in aging, cancer and after chemotherapy. The template was genomic DNA from peripheral blood, not RNA. A mixed TRB-A/B primer pool amplified rearranged TRB by multiplex touch-down PCR. In TCRdb, the multiplex PCR reads were re-called with MiXCR into one record per CDR3 protein. The sample includes thousands of distinct CDR3 sequences, less than 30% seen only once; the top ten take about 6.6%. Sequenced: blood. The source is a human donor in good health.

The chain uses TRBV7-2 and TRBJ1-2; D may be TRBD1 (5 bases). The V gene's germline CDR1 is SGHTA and CDR2 FQGNSA. This CDR3 comprises 12 residues. Trimming stripped 9 bases from V and 5 bases from J, with 13 bases between. The CDR3 loop is CASREQGYGYTF. The CDR3 DNA follows: TGTGCCAGTCGGGAGCAGGGTTATGGCTACACCTTC.

In this sample, this clonotype is medium-sized. The V and J genes are TRBV12-3 or TRBV12-4 and TRBJ2-7; perhaps TRBD1 as D (6 bases). The CDR3 extends over 13 amino acids. V lost 4 bases and J 3 bases, leaving 10 bases between the germline ends. CDR3 loop: CASSWGRGYEQYF. The CDR3 DNA is TGTGCCAGCAGTTGGGGCAGGGGCTACGAGCAGTACTTC.

This clonotype rates as medium-sized. V gene TRBV27 combines with J gene TRBJ2-6, with unresolved D. The V end was cut by 4 bases, the J end by 4 bases, with 14 bases between. Germline V lookup: CDR1 MNHEY, CDR2 SMNVEV (reference sequence). The CDR3 loop spans 16 amino acids. CDR3 sequence reads: CASSSGSTFGANVLTF. The CDR3 bases are TGTGCCAGCAGTTCCGGGTCAACGTTCGGGGCCAACGTCCTGACTTTC. Full variable domain (outside the CDR3, taken from reference TRBV27 and TRBJ2-6): EAQVTQNPRYLITVTGKKLTVTCSQNMNHEYMSWYRQDPGLGLRQIYYSMNVEVTDKGDVPEGYKVSRKEKRNFPLILESPSPNQTSLYFCASSSGSTFGANVLTFGAGSRLTVL.

This clonotype was recorded a few times. The chain couples TRBV12-3 or TRBV12-4 to TRBJ1-2; 9 bases align to TRBD1. CDR3 length: 13 amino acids. J was trimmed by 4 bases and V by 4 bases; bases with no gene match: 1. Written as DNA, the CDR3 is TGTGCCAGCAGTTCGGACAGGGGCTATGGCTACACCTTC. This sequence encodes CASSSDRGYGYTF.

This clonotype occurred a few times. V usage is TRBV27 and J usage is TRBJ2-5; 7 positions agree with TRBD2. The J segment lost 2 bases and the V segment lost 6 bases, leaving 3 bases of the junction unmatched. From germline, CDR1 is MNHEY and CDR2 SMNVEV (reference sequence). CDR3 size: 13 residues. The CDR3 loop reads CASSRTRQETQYF. The CDR3 DNA follows: TGTGCCAGCAGCCGGACTAGACAAGAGACCCAGTACTTC.

This clonotype was detected only a few times. The chain joins TRBV6-5 to TRBJ2-7; 7 bases match TRBD1. This CDR3 has 14 residues. The germline CDR1 and CDR2 sequences are MNHEY and SVGAGI. The ends lost 5 bases at V and 0 bases at J; junction bases unmatched: 4. The CDR3 spells CASSTTGSSYEQYF. The CDR3 nucleotides read TGTGCCAGCAGTACGACAGGGAGCTCCTACGAGCAGTACTTC.